This T cell receptor (beta chain) was profiled in a study of long-term antiretroviral therapy in people with HIV. Looking at the study overall: The earliest samples came from an era when ART typically awaited falling CD4 counts. Study results and caveats: Dominating the repertoire at all time points were the clones that expanded before ART.

The United States was where all participants with HIV were treated. The germline gives CDR1 SGHTA, CDR2 FQGTGA. The CDR3 runs to 14 residues. V lost 2 bases to trimming and J lost 0 bases, with 7 bases between them. A word on this clone: No antigen is known for it.

Version v3.0 of the immunoSEQ assay was performed at survey level. Using immunoSEQ multiplex PCR, the repertoire was profiled, and TCRdb retains in-frame clones only, with some absent. Of 45,000 or so clones in the sample, 90% to 95% were seen once. This clonotype was obtained from a woman aged 45 to 65 with HIV. The genes are TRBV7-3 and TRBJ1-1; D uncertain. Sequenced material: unsorted PBMCs, taken 3.7 years after starting antiretroviral therapy. CDR3 coding DNA: TGTGCCAGCAGCTTATCACGAGTGAACACTGAAGCTTTCTTT. Translated: CASSLSRVNTEAFF.